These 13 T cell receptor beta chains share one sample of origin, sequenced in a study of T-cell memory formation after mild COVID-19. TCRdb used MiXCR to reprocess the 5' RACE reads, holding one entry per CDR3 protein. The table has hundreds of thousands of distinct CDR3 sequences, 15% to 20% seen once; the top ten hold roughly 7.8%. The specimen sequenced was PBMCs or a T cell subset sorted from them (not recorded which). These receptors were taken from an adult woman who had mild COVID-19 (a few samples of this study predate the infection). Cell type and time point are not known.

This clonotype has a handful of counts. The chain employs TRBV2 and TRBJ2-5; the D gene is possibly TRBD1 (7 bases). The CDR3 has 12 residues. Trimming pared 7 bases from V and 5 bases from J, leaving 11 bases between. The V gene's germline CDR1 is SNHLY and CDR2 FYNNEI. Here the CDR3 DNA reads TGTGCCAGCACGGCGGGACAGGAGACCCAGTACTTC. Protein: CASTAGQETQYF.

CDR3 region: CATSDLFTQRAQGQFF. The CDR3 DNA follows: TGTGCCACCAGTGATTTATTCACTCAGCGGGCCCAGGGGCAGTTCTTC. The chain recombines TRBV24-1 with TRBJ2-1; tentatively, D is TRBD2 (6 bases). In germline, CDR1 is KGHDR, CDR2 SFDVKD. Trimming pared 1 base from V and 12 bases from J, leaving 21 bases between. This CDR3 contains 16 residues.

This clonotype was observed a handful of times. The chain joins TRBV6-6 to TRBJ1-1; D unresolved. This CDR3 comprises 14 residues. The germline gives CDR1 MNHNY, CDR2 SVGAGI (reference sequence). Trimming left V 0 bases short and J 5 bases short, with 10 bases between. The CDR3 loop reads CASSYSAEGTEAFF. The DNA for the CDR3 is TGTGCCAGCAGTTACTCAGCGGAGGGAACTGAAGCTTTCTTT.

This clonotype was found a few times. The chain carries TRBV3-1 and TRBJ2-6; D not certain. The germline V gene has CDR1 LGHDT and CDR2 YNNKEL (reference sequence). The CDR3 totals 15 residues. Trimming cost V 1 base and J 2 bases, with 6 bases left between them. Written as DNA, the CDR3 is TGTGCCAGCAGCCAAGCAGCCGCTGGGGCCAACGTCCTGACTTTC. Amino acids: CASSQAAAGANVLTF.

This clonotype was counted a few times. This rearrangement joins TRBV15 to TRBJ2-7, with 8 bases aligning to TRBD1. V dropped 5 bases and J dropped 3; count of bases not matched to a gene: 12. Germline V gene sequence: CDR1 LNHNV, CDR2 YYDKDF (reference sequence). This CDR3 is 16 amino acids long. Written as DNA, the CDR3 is TGTGCCACCAGCTCCGGCCAGGGGGCTGGACTCTACGAGCAGTACTTC. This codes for CATSSGQGAGLYEQYF.

The CDR3 spells CASSRGGKVGELFF. For the CDR3, the DNA is TGTGCCAGCAGCCGGGGCGGGAAGGTCGGGGAGCTGTTTTTT. This sequence joins TRBV7-2 and TRBJ2-2, with D possibly being TRBD2 (6 bases). The CDR3 runs to 14 residues. Germline V gene sequence: CDR1 SGHTA, CDR2 FQGNSA. Between the trimmed V and J ends, which lost 5 bases and 7 bases, there was a span of 14 bases.

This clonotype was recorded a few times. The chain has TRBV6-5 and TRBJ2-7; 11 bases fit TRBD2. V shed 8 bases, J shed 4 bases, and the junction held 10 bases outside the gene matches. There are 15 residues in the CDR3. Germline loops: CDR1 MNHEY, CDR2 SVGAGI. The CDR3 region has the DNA TGTGCCAGCCAGAGGTTTAGCGGGGGGGCGTACGAGCAGTACTTC. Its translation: CASQRFSGGAYEQYF.

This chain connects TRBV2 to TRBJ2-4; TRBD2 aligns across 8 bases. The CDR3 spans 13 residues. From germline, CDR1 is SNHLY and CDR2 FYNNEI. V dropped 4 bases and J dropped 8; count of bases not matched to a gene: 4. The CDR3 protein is CASSAQREYIQYF. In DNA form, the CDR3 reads TGTGCCAGCAGTGCCCAGCGGGAGTACATTCAGTACTTC.

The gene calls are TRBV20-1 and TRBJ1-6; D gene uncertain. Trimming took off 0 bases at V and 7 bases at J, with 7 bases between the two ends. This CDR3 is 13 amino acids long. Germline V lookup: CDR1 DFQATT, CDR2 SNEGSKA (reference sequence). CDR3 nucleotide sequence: TGCAGTGCTAGAGATGTGGGGAATTCACCCCTCCACTTT. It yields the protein CSARDVGNSPLHF.

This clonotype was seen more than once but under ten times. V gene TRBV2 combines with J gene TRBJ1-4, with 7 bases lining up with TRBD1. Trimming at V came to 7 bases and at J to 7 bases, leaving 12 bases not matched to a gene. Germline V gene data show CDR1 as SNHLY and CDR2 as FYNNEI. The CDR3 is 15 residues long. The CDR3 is CASTFDRAGTEKLFF. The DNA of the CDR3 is TGTGCCAGCACCTTCGACAGGGCCGGGACTGAAAAACTGTTTTTT.

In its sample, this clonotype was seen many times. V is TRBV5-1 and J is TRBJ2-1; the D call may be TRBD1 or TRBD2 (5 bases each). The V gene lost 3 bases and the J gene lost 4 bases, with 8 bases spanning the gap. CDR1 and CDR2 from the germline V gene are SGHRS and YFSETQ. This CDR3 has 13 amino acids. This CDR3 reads CASSSGAYNEQFF. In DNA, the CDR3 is TGCGCCAGCAGCTCCGGGGCGTACAATGAGCAGTTCTTC.

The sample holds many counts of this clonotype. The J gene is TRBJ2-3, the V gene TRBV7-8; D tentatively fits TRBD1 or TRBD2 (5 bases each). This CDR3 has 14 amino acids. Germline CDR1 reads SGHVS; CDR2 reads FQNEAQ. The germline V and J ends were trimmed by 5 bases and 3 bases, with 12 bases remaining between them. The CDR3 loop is CASSQEGRTDTQYF. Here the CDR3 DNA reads TGTGCCAGCAGCCAAGAGGGGCGGACAGATACGCAGTATTTT.

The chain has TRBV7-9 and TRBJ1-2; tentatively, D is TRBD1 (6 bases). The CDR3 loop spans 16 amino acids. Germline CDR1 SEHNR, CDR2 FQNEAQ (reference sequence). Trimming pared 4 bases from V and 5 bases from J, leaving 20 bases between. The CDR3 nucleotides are TGTGCCAGCAGCTCGCCACAGGGCCGGGTGTTGTATGGCTACACCTTC. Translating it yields CASSSPQGRVLYGYTF.